The 12 T cell receptor beta chains in this list originate from one sample, sequenced in a study of T-cell reconstitution after alpha-beta-depleted transplantation in children. Unique molecular identifiers were incorporated during preparation of the TCRbeta library. TCRdb re-called the PCR reads through MiXCR, storing one row per CDR3 protein. The sample has roughly 590,000 distinct CDR3 sequences, roughly 15% seen once. The starting material was PBMCs from the stem cell graft donor, obtained from the stem cell graft. All receptors derive from a human donor who donated a stem cell graft to a child with acute myeloid leukemia.

The J gene is TRBJ2-1, the V gene TRBV7-2, with D perhaps TRBD1 or TRBD2 (5 bases each). The CDR3 consists of 14 residues. Germline assignment: CDR1 SGHTA and CDR2 FQGNSA. V lost 1 base to trimming and J lost 4 bases, with 8 bases between them. CDR3: CASSLGDQYNEQFF. CDR3 DNA: TGTGCCAGCAGCTTAGGGGACCAATACAATGAGCAGTTCTTC.

In its sample, this clonotype was seen a few times. The rearrangement links TRBV28 to TRBJ2-3; D is unclear. Trimming cost V 3 bases and J 4 bases, with 11 bases left between them. Germline CDR1 reads MDHEN; CDR2 reads SYDVKM. CDR3 length equals 14 residues. The CDR3 DNA sequence: TGTGCCAGCAGTTTTAAGCCTCGGGCAGATACGCAGTATTTT. This translates into CASSFKPRADTQYF.

On this clonotype itself: The junction differs from germline at one of its ends, possibly a read error. This CDR3 reads CSARDPSGGNNDQFF. In nucleotides, the CDR3 is TGCAGTGCTAGAGATCCTAGCGGGGGGAACAATGACCAGTTCTTC. The chain has TRBV20-1 and TRBJ2-1, with 11 bases aligning to TRBD2. Germline V gene data show CDR1 as DFQATT and CDR2 as SNEGSKA (reference sequence). The CDR3 totals 15 residues.

In this sample, this clonotype turned up a few times. The chain recombines TRBV15 with TRBJ1-5; no firm D call. The CDR3 is made up of 14 amino acids. The germline CDR1 and CDR2 sequences are LNHNV and YYDKDF (reference sequence). Deletions cut 4 bases from V and 0 bases from J, with 7 bases between. The CDR3 sequence is CATSTRSSNQPQHF. CDR3 in DNA: TGTGCCACCAGCACTAGGAGTAGCAATCAGCCCCAGCATTTT.

This rearrangement joins TRBV30 to TRBJ2-5; TRBD2 matches at 7 bases. Trimming removed 0 bases from V and 2 bases from J; junction bases left unmatched: 9. The CDR3 has 16 residues. Germline V gene sequence: CDR1 GTSNPN, CDR2 SVGIG (reference sequence). CDR3: CAWSVLRGRGQETQYF. The CDR3 region has the DNA TGTGCCTGGAGTGTTCTCCGCGGGAGAGGACAAGAGACCCAGTACTTC.

This sequence joins TRBV9 and TRBJ2-3; 13 bases are a match to TRBD2. V lost 4 bases to trimming and J lost 0 bases; unmatched junction nucleotides: 8. Germline loops: CDR1 SGDLS, CDR2 YYNGEE. The CDR3 contains 18 residues. The CDR3 reads CASSLPGLAGPSTDTQYF. The CDR3 region has the DNA TGTGCCAGCAGCCTCCCGGGACTAGCGGGGCCTAGCACAGATACGCAGTATTTT.

The table lists this clonotype with a few counts. This chain uses TRBV7-2 with TRBJ1-1, with 11 positions matching TRBD1. The CDR3 is made up of 18 amino acids. J was trimmed by 4 bases and V by 0 bases; bases with no gene match: 10. Per germline, CDR1 SGHTA and CDR2 FQGNSA. CDR3 coding DNA: TGTGCCAGCAGCTTAGCTGGGGGGACAGGGGGGATAGGCACTGAAGCTTTCTTT. Translation gives CASSLAGGTGGIGTEAFF. The full variable domain, in which reference TRBV7-2 and TRBJ1-1 provide the parts outside the CDR3, is GAGVSQSPSNKVTEKGKDVELRCDPISGHTALYWYRQSLGQGLEFLIYFQGNSAPDKSGLPSDRFSAERTGGSVSTLTIQRTQQEDSAVYLCASSLAGGTGGIGTEAFFGQGTRLTVV.

This clonotype was detected many times. The chain carries TRBV7-2 and TRBJ2-1; D is possibly TRBD1 or TRBD2 (5 bases each). Between the trimmed V and J ends, which lost 5 bases and 10 bases, there was a span of 24 bases. Germline assignment: CDR1 SGHTA and CDR2 FQGNSA. This CDR3 has 16 residues. The CDR3 nucleotides are TGTGCCAGCAGCGCCCGCGTGAGGGGCCCTAGATTGGAGCAGTTCTTC. Its protein product is CASSARVRGPRLEQFF. Full variable domain (rest looked up from reference TRBV7-2 and TRBJ2-1): GAGVSQSPSNKVTEKGKDVELRCDPISGHTALYWYRQSLGQGLEFLIYFQGNSAPDKSGLPSDRFSAERTGGSVSTLTIQRTQQEDSAVYLCASSARVRGPRLEQFFGPGTRLTVL.

This clonotype was found many times. The chain carries TRBV7-2 and TRBJ1-3, with no clear D. V gave up 5 bases and J gave up 0 bases, with 8 bases separating them. The germline gives CDR1 SGHTA, CDR2 FQGNSA. The CDR3 extends over 14 amino acids. CDR3 bases: TGTGCCAGCAGCCTTTACACCTCTGGAAACACCATATATTTT. It is translated as CASSLYTSGNTIYF.

The chain has TRBV7-2 and TRBJ1-5; maybe TRBD1 (5 bases). Trimming removed 3 bases at V and 0 bases at J, with 12 bases between. CDR1 and CDR2 (germline): SGHTA, FQGNSA. The CDR3 loop spans 16 amino acids. The DNA of the CDR3 is TGTGCCAGCAGCTTGGCGGGGGTCGGTAGCAATCAGCCCCAGCATTTT. As protein: CASSLAGVGSNQPQHF.

The V gene is TRBV12-3 or TRBV12-4, the J gene TRBJ2-2; no clear D gene. The CDR3 consists of 13 residues. Trimming shortened V by 2 bases and J by 7 bases, and 8 bases separated the two germline ends. CDR3 region: CASSLSTFGELFF. Written as DNA, the CDR3 is TGTGCCAGCAGTTTATCCACGTTCGGGGAGCTGTTTTTT.

The chain's CDR3 is CASGLVTSSGANVLTF. CDR3 nucleotide sequence: TGTGCTAGTGGTTTGGTAACGAGCTCTGGGGCCAACGTCCTGACTTTC. The V and J genes are TRBV12-5 and TRBJ2-6; D unresolved. V lost 0 bases and J 0 bases, leaving 6 bases between the germline ends. Germline V gives CDR1 LGHNT, CDR2 FRNRAP. The CDR3 is 16 amino acids.